Listed below are T cell receptor beta chains from one sample, sequenced in a study of CD8+ T cells in alopecia areata. The protocol was immunoSEQ multiplex PCR, while the TCRdb copy is restricted to in-frame clones and leaves out a portion. There are 140,000 to 150,000 clones in the sample; roughly 50% occur only once, and approximately 6.8% lies in the top ten. The sequenced material came from CD4+ T cells sorted from blood. The receptors come from a human donor with alopecia areata. CDR3s include the opening cysteine and the closing phenylalanine or tryptophan. The D gene is left open where the match is weak. For some rows the clone size is stated as once, few or many, or as a class when expanded; others skip it.

TRBJ2-5	NA	NA	TRBV30	CAWNPGGNLQETQYF	TGTGCCTGGAACCCGGGCGGCAACCTCCAAGAGACCCAGTACTTC
TRBJ2-7	NA	NA	TRBV30	CAWTVGPSSYEQYF	TGTGCCTGGACTGTAGGTCCGAGCTCCTACGAGCAGTACTTC
TRBJ1-1	NA	NA	TRBV29-1	CSVVGRHMNTEAFF	TGCAGCGTAGTAGGACGGCACATGAACACTGAAGCTTTCTTT
TRBJ1-5	NA	NA	TRBV29-1	CSAGDSNQPQHF	TGCAGCGCCGGGGACAGCAATCAGCCCCAGCATTTT
TRBJ2-1	NA	TRBD1	TRBV6-1	CASSRDREEGQFF	TGTGCCAGCAGCCGGGACAGGGAGGAAGGGCAGTTCTTC
TRBJ2-2	few	NA	TRBV9	CASSAGTLNTGELFF	TGTGCCAGCAGCGCTGGGACTTTGAACACCGGGGAGCTGTTTTTT
TRBJ2-7	NA	NA	TRBV2	CASSGSRNSYEQYF	TGTGCCAGCAGTGGAAGTCGGAACAGCTACGAGCAGTACTTC
TRBJ2-1	few	NA	TRBV29-1	CSVDSYNEQFF	TGCAGCGTTGATTCCTACAATGAGCAGTTCTTC
TRBJ2-7	NA	TRBD2	TRBV19	CASSKGLASYEQYF	TGTGCCAGTAGTAAAGGACTAGCCTCCTACGAGCAGTACTTC
TRBJ1-1	NA	NA	TRBV5-6	CASSLGWTQLNTEAFF	TGTGCCAGCAGCTTGGGATGGACACAATTGAACACTGAAGCTTTCTTT
TRBJ2-1	NA	TRBD2	TRBV4-1	CASRPWSGRNEQFF	TGCGCCAGCAGACCCTGGAGCGGGAGGAATGAGCAGTTCTTC
TRBJ2-3	NA	NA	TRBV7-9	CASSQNTDTQYF	TGTGCCAGCAGCCAAAACACAGATACGCAGTATTTT
TRBJ2-1	once	TRBD2	TRBV5-1	CASSFTRGGNEQFF	TGCGCCAGCAGCTTTACCCGCGGGGGGAATGAGCAGTTCTTC
TRBJ1-4	NA	NA	TRBV7-8	CASSLARGEKLFF	TGTGCCAGCAGCTTGGCTAGGGGAGAAAAACTGTTTTTT
TRBJ2-7	once	TRBD1	TRBV27	CASSHQTGGKYF	TGTGCCAGCAGCCACCAGACAGGGGGCAAGTACTTC
TRBJ1-1	NA	NA	TRBV2	CASSTIPITEAFF	TGTGCCAGCAGCACAATTCCAATCACTGAAGCTTTCTTT
TRBJ1-2	NA	TRBD1	TRBV5-6	CASSLVGQGVHSYGYTF	TGTGCCAGCAGCTTGGTGGGACAGGGGGTCCATTCCTATGGCTACACCTTC
TRBJ1-2	few	NA	TRBV14	CASSHLLVEGYTF	TGTGCCAGCAGCCACCTGCTGGTGGAAGGCTACACCTTC
TRBJ2-5	NA	NA	TRBV19	CASSSTEQETQYF	TGTGCCAGTAGCTCCACAGAGCAAGAGACCCAGTACTTC
TRBJ2-5	few	NA	TRBV4-2	CASSPREFREKETQYF	TGTGCCAGCAGCCCTCGGGAGTTTCGCGAGAAAGAGACCCAGTACTTC
TRBJ2-2	once	NA	TRBV6-5	CASSPTFPGELFF	TGTGCCAGCAGTCCGACGTTCCCCGGGGAGCTGTTTTTT
TRBJ2-5	NA	TRBD1	TRBV5-1	CASSFRDRAETQYF	TGCGCCAGCAGCTTCCGGGACAGGGCAGAGACCCAGTACTTC
TRBJ1-1	NA	TRBD1	TRBV5-1	CASSLAGTGATNTEAFF	TGCGCCAGCAGCTTGGCCGGGACAGGGGCGACGAACACTGAAGCTTTCTTT
TRBJ1-1	NA	NA	TRBV29-1	CSVERGGGTEAFF	TGCAGCGTTGAAAGAGGGGGTGGCACTGAAGCTTTCTTT
TRBJ2-1	NA	NA	TRBV9	CASSVLPNNEQFF	TGTGCCAGCAGCGTTCTTCCGAACAATGAGCAGTTCTTC
TRBJ2-1	few	NA	TRBV7-3	CASSSQGTEQFF	TGTGCCAGCAGCTCACAGGGTACTGAGCAGTTCTTC
TRBJ2-3	NA	NA	TRBV5-4	CASSLSTLFTDTQYF	TGTGCCAGCAGCCTCTCGACTCTTTTCACAGATACGCAGTATTTT